The 25 T cell receptor beta chains below come from one sample, sequenced in a study of post-analysis software for immune sequencing data. Study-wide results and caveats: There were five TRBV segments more frequent in patients than controls, and TRBV5-6, TRBV5-1 and TRBV20-1 were among them.

Presence of unique molecular identifiers characterized the TCR beta cDNA libraries. Each CDR3 protein gets one entry after TCRdb re-called the PCR reads with MiXCR. Of hundreds of thousands of distinct CDR3 sequences listed, 44% are singletons. These receptors' targets are unknown. Sequencing was performed on blood. Source of these receptors: a girl aged 5 to 17 with multiple sclerosis.

This rearrangement joins TRBV7-9 to TRBJ1-5; 10 nucleotides align to TRBD1. The CDR3 has 16 residues. In germline, CDR1 is SEHNR, CDR2 FQNEAQ (reference sequence). The ends lost 5 bases at V and 4 bases at J; junction bases unmatched: 8. The CDR3 sequence is CASSARTGGRNQPQHF. The CDR3 DNA is TGTGCCAGCAGCGCTCGGACAGGGGGACGGAATCAGCCCCAGCATTTT. Based on the CDR3 plus reference TRBV7-9 and TRBJ1-5, the full variable domain is DTGVSQNPRHKITKRGQNVTFRCDPISEHNRLYWYRQTLGQGPEFLTYFQNEAQLEKSRLLSDRFSAERPKGSFSTLEIQRTEQGDSAMYLCASSARTGGRNQPQHFGDGTRLSIL.

The chain recombines TRBV20-1 with TRBJ2-3; D is undetermined. Trimming removed 0 bases at V and 2 bases at J, with 6 bases between. This CDR3 spans 13 amino acids. CDR1 and CDR2 from the germline V gene are DFQATT and SNEGSKA (reference sequence). The CDR3 loop is CSARDPPTDTQYF. In DNA, the CDR3 is TGCAGTGCTAGAGATCCCCCCACAGATACGCAGTATTTT.

The chain combines TRBV11-2 with TRBJ1-1; 8 nucleotides match TRBD1. CDR1 and CDR2 (germline): SGHAT, FQNNGV. V lost 3 bases and J lost 4; bases outside the gene matches: 7. The CDR3 totals 15 residues. The CDR3 protein is CASSFAQGAGTEAFF. CDR3 sequence (DNA): TGTGCCAGCAGCTTCGCCCAGGGGGCGGGCACTGAAGCTTTCTTT.

This clonotype was observed a handful of times. The CDR3 spells CASKLLADTQYF. The CDR3 DNA sequence: TGCGCCAGCAAACTCTTGGCAGATACGCAGTATTTT. J is TRBJ2-3 and V is TRBV5-1; D remains unclear. V was trimmed by 6 bases and J by 4 bases, leaving 9 bases between them. Germline V gives CDR1 SGHRS, CDR2 YFSETQ. CDR3 length: 12 residues.

This clonotype was seen a handful of times. The V call is TRBV28, the J call TRBJ2-1; 7 nucleotides align to TRBD2. After removal of 1 base from V and 5 bases from J, the junction contained 8 bases not matched to a gene. The germline gives CDR1 MDHEN, CDR2 SYDVKM. This CDR3 region has 16 residues. Here the CDR3 reads CASSLSGDYLDNEQFF. The CDR3 nucleotides are TGTGCCAGCAGTTTATCGGGGGACTACCTAGACAATGAGCAGTTCTTC.

The V gene is TRBV4-2, the J gene TRBJ1-4; 11 nucleotides line up with TRBD1. V was clipped by 1 base and J by 5 bases; unmatched bases: 0. CDR1 LGHNA and CDR2 YNFKEQ come from the germline V gene. CDR3 length: 15 amino acids. In nucleotides, the CDR3 is TGTGCCAGCAGCCAAGGGGACAGGGGGAATGAAAAACTGTTTTTT. Its translation is CASSQGDRGNEKLFF.

The DNA for the CDR3 is TGTGCCATCAGTGAGAGGAACTACGAGCAGTACTTC. This translates into CAISERNYEQYF. V and J are TRBV10-3 and TRBJ2-7; D not certain. This CDR3 is built from 12 residues. Looked up from germline, CDR1 is ENHRY and CDR2 is SYGVKD. V was shortened by 2 bases and J by 3 bases, with 5 bases between the two germline ends.

CDR3 in amino acids: CASSVSDTQYF. CDR3 in DNA: TGTGCCAGCAGTGTGTCCGATACGCAGTATTTT. This rearrangement joins TRBV6-5 to TRBJ2-3; D not resolved. Germline CDR1 reads MNHEY; CDR2 reads SVGAGI. CDR3 size: 11 residues. With 5 bases removed from V and 6 bases from J, the gap between germline ends came to 6 bases.

This sequence joins TRBV27 and TRBJ1-5; D is ambiguous. The germline gives CDR1 MNHEY, CDR2 SMNVEV (reference sequence). The V end was cut by 6 bases, the J end by 1 base, with 4 bases between. This CDR3 is built from 12 residues. CDR3 protein: CASRKSNQPQHF. CDR3 in DNA: TGTGCCAGCAGGAAAAGCAATCAGCCCCAGCATTTT.

The V gene is TRBV5-6, the J gene TRBJ2-7, with D possibly called TRBD1 or TRBD2 (5 bases each). V was trimmed by 0 bases and J by 4 bases, leaving 11 bases between them. The CDR3 extends over 14 amino acids. Germline V lookup: CDR1 SGHDT, CDR2 YYEEEE. CDR3 nucleotide sequence: TGTGCCAGCAGCTTGGGGGGGATAGGATACGAGCAGTACTTC. Translating gives CASSLGGIGYEQYF.

This clonotype was counted between two and nine times. The rearrangement uses TRBV12-3 or TRBV12-4 and TRBJ1-2; 8 bases map to TRBD1. This CDR3 has 13 residues. Germline trimming cut 5 bases from V and 6 bases from J; bases unmatched to any gene: 5. DNA for the CDR3: TGTGCCAGCAGTGGCGGACAGGGCCATGGCTACACCTTC. It yields the protein CASSGGQGHGYTF.

The V gene is TRBV5-1, the J gene TRBJ2-7; possibly TRBD1 for D (6 bases). Judging by the DNA end, TRBJ2-5 fits better; the J call may be wrong. CDR1 is SGHRS and CDR2 is YFSETQ in the germline V gene. The CDR3 has 17 amino acids. The DNA for the CDR3 is TGCGCCAGCAGCTTGAGTGTTGGGGGCTTAAGCCAAGAGACCCAGTACTTC. It encodes CASSLSVGGLSQETQYF.

In this sample, this clonotype turned up a few times. The chain has TRBV18 and TRBJ2-1, with D tentatively TRBD2 (6 bases). Germline V gene sequence: CDR1 KGHSH, CDR2 LQKENI. There are 15 residues in the CDR3. Trimming shortened V by 3 bases and J by 0 bases, and 9 bases separated the two germline ends. The CDR3 loop is CASSPGGNSYNEQFF. The CDR3, as DNA: TGTGCCAGCTCACCTGGGGGGAACTCCTACAATGAGCAGTTCTTC. Full variable domain (remainder filled in from reference TRBV18 and TRBJ2-1): NAGVMQNPRHLVRRRGQEARLRCSPMKGHSHVYWYRQLPEEGLKFMVYLQKENIIDESGMPKERFSAEFPKEGPSILRIQQVVRGDSAAYFCASSPGGNSYNEQFFGPGTRLTVL.

This clonotype was counted between two and nine times. The rearrangement joins TRBV4-2 to TRBJ2-5; perhaps D is TRBD1 or TRBD2 (5 bases each). Germline lookup yields CDR1 LGHNA and CDR2 YNFKEQ. This CDR3 region has 14 residues. The ends were cut back, 0 bases at V and 12 bases at J, with 17 bases in the middle. The CDR3 DNA reads TGTGCCAGCAGCCAAGATCCCGGGATGCTCAGGGAGTACTTC. It specifies CASSQDPGMLREYF.

The CDR3 sequence: CASISERDALVDEQFF. DNA for the CDR3: TGTGCCAGCATCTCCGAAAGGGACGCCTTAGTCGATGAGCAGTTCTTC. The chain uses TRBV6-6 and TRBJ2-1, with D perhaps assigned TRBD1 or TRBD2 (5 bases each). Trimming removed 7 bases at V and 8 bases at J, with 24 bases between. Germline assignment: CDR1 MNHNY and CDR2 SVGAGI (reference sequence). This CDR3 is 16 amino acids long.

This CDR3 is CASSSGLGVHEQFF. DNA for the CDR3: TGTGCCAGCAGTTCTGGACTAGGGGTACATGAGCAGTTCTTC. J is TRBJ2-1 and V is TRBV12-3 or TRBV12-4, with TRBD2 matching over 7 bases. The CDR3 is 14 residues long. J was trimmed by 8 bases and V by 4 bases; bases with no gene match: 8.

This chain joins TRBV29-1 and TRBJ2-7; 10 bases line up with TRBD2. J gave up 5 bases and V 4 bases, and 8 bases lay outside the gene matches. This CDR3 has 14 amino acids. The germline gives CDR1 SQVTM, CDR2 ANQGSEA. The DNA for the CDR3 is TGCAGCGTTGGAGCGGGAGGGCCTCTGAACGAGCAGTACTTC. Its translation: CSVGAGGPLNEQYF.

This clonotype was picked up a small number of times. The chain links TRBV6-5 to TRBJ2-7; TRBD2 is a possible D gene (6 bases). The V end was cut by 2 bases, the J end by 0 bases, with 8 bases between. Germline loops: CDR1 MNHEY, CDR2 SVGAGI. The CDR3 is 14 amino acids. The CDR3 nucleotides are TGTGCCAGCAGTTACGGAGGGTTCTCCTACGAGCAGTACTTC. The encoded protein is CASSYGGFSYEQYF.

The chain joins TRBV9 to TRBJ2-3; 15 bases fit TRBD2. The germline V gene has CDR1 SGDLS and CDR2 YYNGEE. The CDR3 has 17 amino acids. After removal of 4 bases from V and 5 bases from J, the junction contained 8 bases not matched to a gene. CDR3 sequence reads: CASSLGLAGGLEDTQYF. In nucleotides, the CDR3 is TGTGCCAGCAGCCTCGGACTAGCGGGGGGGCTTGAAGATACGCAGTATTTT.

This sequence joins TRBV28 and TRBJ1-2; D remains ambiguous. The V end lost 4 bases, the J end lost 2 bases, and 14 bases lay between the germline ends. This CDR3 has 15 residues. CDR1 is MDHEN and CDR2 is SYDVKM in the germline V gene. The CDR3 spells CASSSPRTVNYGYTF. The CDR3, as DNA: TGTGCCAGCAGTTCCCCCCGGACGGTAAACTATGGCTACACCTTC.

This clonotype was counted only a few times. The chain employs TRBV7-2 and TRBJ1-2; D is uncertain. Germline CDR1 reads SGHTA; CDR2 reads FQGNSA. This CDR3 has 12 amino acids. V was trimmed by 5 bases and J by 6 bases, leaving 10 bases between them. This CDR3 is CASSPGGNGYTF. The CDR3 bases are TGTGCCAGCAGCCCAGGAGGGAATGGCTACACCTTC.

This clonotype was seen just once. The rearrangement links TRBV5-1 to TRBJ2-1; 9 nucleotides align to TRBD2. Germline values: CDR1 SGHRS, CDR2 YFSETQ. The CDR3 extends over 15 amino acids. J gave up 7 bases and V 0 bases, and 5 bases lay outside the gene matches. CDR3 region: CASSLVVAGVNEQFF. The CDR3 nucleotides are TGCGCCAGCAGCTTGGTGGTAGCGGGGGTGAATGAGCAGTTCTTC.

This clonotype appeared a single time. CDR3 bases: TGTGCCAGCGCACCCGGGGGGACTAGCAATCAGCCCCAGCATTTT. Amino acids: CASAPGGTSNQPQHF. The V and J genes are TRBV12-3 or TRBV12-4 and TRBJ1-5; D may be TRBD1 (5 bases). The CDR3 runs 15 residues. The V gene lost 8 bases and the J gene lost 0 bases, with 14 bases spanning the gap.

This clonotype was detected once. The CDR3 region is CASSLDPGSITDTQYF. In nucleotides, the CDR3 is TGCGCCAGCAGCTTGGATCCAGGGTCCATCACAGATACGCAGTATTTT. V gene TRBV5-1 combines with J gene TRBJ2-3; maybe TRBD1 (5 bases). The CDR3 sequence is 16 residues long. The V gene lost 0 bases and the J gene lost 2 bases, with 13 bases spanning the gap. Germline-derived CDR1 and CDR2 are SGHRS and YFSETQ.

The chain carries TRBV6-2 or TRBV6-3 and TRBJ2-7; possible D gene TRBD2, 5 bases. CDR1 and CDR2 from the germline V gene are MNHEY and SVGEGT. Trimming removed 6 bases from V and 1 base from J, with 16 bases in between. The CDR3 is made up of 15 amino acids. CDR3 DNA: TGTGCCAGCAGCTTTCGGGGTCTACTTTCCTACGAGCAGTACTTC. It yields the protein CASSFRGLLSYEQYF.